These T cell receptor beta chains were read from a single sample in a study of early T cells in non-severe SARS-CoV-2 infection. MiXCR, applied by TCRdb to the 5' RACE reads, yields one record per CDR3 protein. Seen here are approximately 39,000 distinct CDR3 sequences, approximately 9.9% observed once, and the top ten hold 10% to 15%. The sequenced material came from whole blood. The receptor source for this set is an adult who was a healthcare worker with PCR-confirmed SARS-CoV-2 infection or an uninfected control (not recorded which). Both conserved end residues are part of each CDR3. Fields, in order: CDR3 DNA, CDR3 protein, clone size, V gene, J gene, D gene. The D gene is left open where the match is weak. Clone sizes are given selectively: once, few, many, or a class where the clone is expanded.

CDR3 DNA: TGTCTTAGGACTTACGCTAACTCGGAGACCCAGTACTTC
CDR3 protein: CLRTYANSETQYF
clone size: many
V gene: TRBV21-1
J gene: TRBJ2-5
D gene: .

CDR3 DNA: TGTGCCATCAGTGAGTCCAGGGGCAGGTACACTGAAGCTTTCTTT
CDR3 protein: CAISESRGRYTEAFF
clone size: few
V gene: TRBV10-3
J gene: TRBJ1-1
D gene: .

CDR3 DNA: TGTGCCAGCAGAAGAGAACTAGCGTATTACAATGAGCAGTTCTTC
CDR3 protein: CASRRELAYYNEQFF
clone size: many
V gene: TRBV12-3/TRBV12-4
J gene: TRBJ2-1
D gene: TRBD2

CDR3 DNA: TGTGCCAGCAGTGGAACCAACACCGGGGAGCTGTTTTTT
CDR3 protein: CASSGTNTGELFF
clone size: many
V gene: TRBV7-3
J gene: TRBJ2-2
D gene: .

CDR3 DNA: TGCAGCGTTGAAGCGGATCCCTCTGGAAACACCATATATTTT
CDR3 protein: CSVEADPSGNTIYF
clone size: few
V gene: TRBV29-1
J gene: TRBJ1-3
D gene: .

CDR3 DNA: TGTGCCAGCAGCCCCGAGGAGGGGGGACAGGGAAATTCACCCCTCCACTTT
CDR3 protein: CASSPEEGGQGNSPLHF
clone size: .
V gene: TRBV3-1
J gene: TRBJ1-6
D gene: TRBD1

CDR3 DNA: TGTGCCAGCAGCTTACGTGGACAGGGTAATTCACCCCTCCACTTT
CDR3 protein: CASSLRGQGNSPLHF
clone size: many
V gene: TRBV7-6
J gene: TRBJ1-6
D gene: TRBD1

CDR3 DNA: TGTGCCAGCAGCTTAGGGGTAGCGGGGGGGCAAGAGACCCAGTACTTC
CDR3 protein: CASSLGVAGGQETQYF
clone size: .
V gene: TRBV7-2
J gene: TRBJ2-5
D gene: TRBD2

CDR3 DNA: TGTGCCAGCAGTCTATCAGGGGTAGCTGGAAACACCATATATTTT
CDR3 protein: CASSLSGVAGNTIYF
clone size: .
V gene: TRBV28
J gene: TRBJ1-3
D gene: .

CDR3 DNA: TGTGCCAGCAGCGCCCAGGCCGAAGGAAACACCATATATTTT
CDR3 protein: CASSAQAEGNTIYF
clone size: .
V gene: TRBV7-6
J gene: TRBJ1-3
D gene: .

CDR3 DNA: TGCAGCGGACGACAGGGAGACACTGAAGCTTTCTTT
CDR3 protein: CSGRQGDTEAFF
clone size: few
V gene: TRBV29-1
J gene: TRBJ1-1
D gene: TRBD1

CDR3 DNA: TGTGCCAGCAGACAGGGAAACATTCAGTACTTC
CDR3 protein: CASRQGNIQYF
clone size: many
V gene: TRBV11-2
J gene: TRBJ2-4
D gene: .

CDR3 DNA: TGTGCCAGCTCACCACCGGTGGGGCGAAACACTGAAGCTTTCTTT
CDR3 protein: CASSPPVGRNTEAFF
clone size: .
V gene: TRBV18
J gene: TRBJ1-1
D gene: .

CDR3 DNA: TGCGCCAGCAGCCAAAACGTCGGGACTGGCGAGCAGTACTTC
CDR3 protein: CASSQNVGTGEQYF
clone size: .
V gene: TRBV4-3
J gene: TRBJ2-7
D gene: .

CDR3 DNA: TGTGCCAGCAGCACCCGGGACACCGACACAGATACGCAGTATTTT
CDR3 protein: CASSTRDTDTDTQYF
clone size: many
V gene: TRBV11-2
J gene: TRBJ2-3
D gene: .

CDR3 DNA: TGTGCCAGCAGTCCCTTGGGACTGTCCTACAATGAGCAGTTCTTC
CDR3 protein: CASSPLGLSYNEQFF
clone size: many
V gene: TRBV12-3/TRBV12-4
J gene: TRBJ2-1
D gene: .

CDR3 DNA: TGCGCCAGCAGCTCGGAATCAGGCTACGAGCAGTACTTC
CDR3 protein: CASSSESGYEQYF
clone size: many
V gene: TRBV5-1
J gene: TRBJ2-7
D gene: .

CDR3 DNA: TGTGCCAGCAGCCTCAGGGGTTTGAATTCACCCCTCCACTTT
CDR3 protein: CASSLRGLNSPLHF
clone size: .
V gene: TRBV3-1
J gene: TRBJ1-6
D gene: .

CDR3 DNA: TGTGCCAGCGGCACAGGGGGATTGATTCAGCCCCAGCATTTT
CDR3 protein: CASGTGGLIQPQHF
clone size: many
V gene: TRBV28
J gene: TRBJ1-5
D gene: TRBD1

CDR3 DNA: TGTGCCAGCAGCCTTAGCGGGGGGGCCACGACAGATACGCAGTATTTT
CDR3 protein: CASSLSGGATTDTQYF
clone size: few
V gene: TRBV11-2
J gene: TRBJ2-3
D gene: TRBD2

CDR3 DNA: TGTGCCATCAGCACCGGGACAGACACCGGGGAGCTGTTTTTT
CDR3 protein: CAISTGTDTGELFF
clone size: many
V gene: TRBV10-3
J gene: TRBJ2-2
D gene: TRBD1

CDR3 DNA: TGCAGCGGTACAGATAATTATGGCTACACCTTC
CDR3 protein: CSGTDNYGYTF
clone size: few
V gene: TRBV29-1
J gene: TRBJ1-2
D gene: .

CDR3 DNA: TGTGCCAGCAGCGCCCACCACCTTGCAACTAATGAAAAACTGTTTTTT
CDR3 protein: CASSAHHLATNEKLFF
clone size: many
V gene: TRBV7-2
J gene: TRBJ1-4
D gene: .

CDR3 DNA: TGTGCCAGCAGCCTCGACCGGGACAGTAATCAGCCCCAGCATTTT
CDR3 protein: CASSLDRDSNQPQHF
clone size: few
V gene: TRBV7-9
J gene: TRBJ1-5
D gene: TRBD1

CDR3 DNA: TGTGCCAGCAGCCTTAGCAATGAGCAGTTCTTC
CDR3 protein: CASSLSNEQFF
clone size: many
V gene: TRBV7-6
J gene: TRBJ2-1
D gene: .

CDR3 DNA: TGTGCCAGCAGTTTACGGGGGGCCAGCACAGATACGCAGTATTTT
CDR3 protein: CASSLRGASTDTQYF
clone size: few
V gene: TRBV28
J gene: TRBJ2-3
D gene: .

CDR3 DNA: TGTGCCAGCGAAGGTATCCTCACAGATACGCAGTATTTT
CDR3 protein: CASEGILTDTQYF
clone size: .
V gene: TRBV7-9
J gene: TRBJ2-3
D gene: .

CDR3 DNA: TGCAGCGTTGCAGTGGAGACCTCCCAAGAGACCCAGTACTTC
CDR3 protein: CSVAVETSQETQYF
clone size: .
V gene: TRBV29-1
J gene: TRBJ2-5
D gene: .

CDR3 DNA: TGTGCCAGCAGTCACGGATCGGGACAGAGTTTTTATGGCTACACCTTC
CDR3 protein: CASSHGSGQSFYGYTF
clone size: .
V gene: TRBV25-1
J gene: TRBJ1-2
D gene: TRBD1

CDR3 DNA: TGTGCCAGCAGTGAATCGGATAGAGGTCAGCCCCAGCATTTT
CDR3 protein: CASSESDRGQPQHF
clone size: many
V gene: TRBV25-1
J gene: TRBJ1-5
D gene: .

CDR3 DNA: TGTGCCAGCAGCCAATCCCTAGGGGTCGGTGAGCAGTTCTTC
CDR3 protein: CASSQSLGVGEQFF
clone size: many
V gene: TRBV3-1
J gene: TRBJ2-1
D gene: .

CDR3 DNA: TGTGCCAGCAGTTCAAGAGGGGACGAAAAACTGTTTTTT
CDR3 protein: CASSSRGDEKLFF
clone size: many
V gene: TRBV2
J gene: TRBJ1-4
D gene: .

CDR3 DNA: TGCAGTGCTAGGGGCTTTAGGGCCGGGGAGCTGTTTTTT
CDR3 protein: CSARGFRAGELFF
clone size: .
V gene: TRBV20-1
J gene: TRBJ2-2
D gene: .

CDR3 DNA: TGTGCCAGCAGCTTGAGCCCCCGGGACGAGCAGTACTTC
CDR3 protein: CASSLSPRDEQYF
clone size: few
V gene: TRBV28
J gene: TRBJ2-7
D gene: .

CDR3 DNA: TGTGCCAGCAGCTTAGGGACCCACGTTGGGAACACCATATATTTT
CDR3 protein: CASSLGTHVGNTIYF
clone size: few
V gene: TRBV7-6
J gene: TRBJ1-3
D gene: .

CDR3 DNA: TGTGCCAGCAGCCCCCCCGGGGCACAGGGGCAGTTCTTC
CDR3 protein: CASSPPGAQGQFF
clone size: few
V gene: TRBV9
J gene: TRBJ2-1
D gene: .

CDR3 DNA: TGTGCCTGTACGGATGCCACAGATACGCAGTATTTT
CDR3 protein: CACTDATDTQYF
clone size: .
V gene: TRBV30
J gene: TRBJ2-3
D gene: .

CDR3 DNA: TGTGCCAGCGAGTCCCGGACAGGGGGAAGCTACGAGCAGTACTTC
CDR3 protein: CASESRTGGSYEQYF
clone size: many
V gene: TRBV19
J gene: TRBJ2-7
D gene: TRBD1

CDR3 DNA: TGTGCCAGCAGACACCAGGGGGCCTATGGCTACACCTTC
CDR3 protein: CASRHQGAYGYTF
clone size: many
V gene: TRBV6-6
J gene: TRBJ1-2
D gene: TRBD1

CDR3 DNA: TGTGCCAGCAGCCAAGGGGGGCACTCCAAAGAGACCCAGTACTTC
CDR3 protein: CASSQGGHSKETQYF
clone size: .
V gene: TRBV3-1
J gene: TRBJ2-5
D gene: .

CDR3 DNA: TGTGCCAGCAGCCCCGGGACACACTACGAGCAGTACTTC
CDR3 protein: CASSPGTHYEQYF
clone size: .
V gene: TRBV7-9
J gene: TRBJ2-7
D gene: .

CDR3 DNA: TGTGCCATCAGCGAGGGAGGATCTAACTATGGCTACACCTTC
CDR3 protein: CAISEGGSNYGYTF
clone size: .
V gene: TRBV10-3
J gene: TRBJ1-2
D gene: .

CDR3 DNA: TGCAGCGTTCCGGCGGGACTAATCTATGGCTACACCTTC
CDR3 protein: CSVPAGLIYGYTF
clone size: many
V gene: TRBV29-1
J gene: TRBJ1-2
D gene: .

CDR3 DNA: TGTGCCATCAGCACTAGCGGGGGGCAAGAGACCCAGTACTTC
CDR3 protein: CAISTSGGQETQYF
clone size: many
V gene: TRBV10-3
J gene: TRBJ2-5
D gene: TRBD2

CDR3 DNA: TGCAGCGTTGAACAAGCCCAAGAGACCCAGTACTTC
CDR3 protein: CSVEQAQETQYF
clone size: many
V gene: TRBV29-1
J gene: TRBJ2-5
D gene: .

CDR3 DNA: TGCAGCGTTGAATTAGCCGGGTCGGACTATGGCTACACCTTC
CDR3 protein: CSVELAGSDYGYTF
clone size: many
V gene: TRBV29-1
J gene: TRBJ1-2
D gene: .

CDR3 DNA: TGTGCCAGCAGCCAGTTACCCGGGACAGGGGTCTACGAGCAGTACTTC
CDR3 protein: CASSQLPGTGVYEQYF
clone size: medium-sized
V gene: TRBV5-5
J gene: TRBJ2-7
D gene: TRBD1

CDR3 DNA: TGTGCCAGCAGTGGTGAGGGTCCTACCTACGAGCAGTACTTC
CDR3 protein: CASSGEGPTYEQYF
clone size: few
V gene: TRBV6-1
J gene: TRBJ2-7
D gene: .

CDR3 DNA: TGTGCCAGCAGCTTAAGCTGGGGGCCTAACACCGGGGAGCTGTTTTTT
CDR3 protein: CASSLSWGPNTGELFF
clone size: many
V gene: TRBV7-6
J gene: TRBJ2-2
D gene: .

CDR3 DNA: TGTGCCAGCAGTCCTAGGGGGGACGAACCCTATGGCTACACCTTC
CDR3 protein: CASSPRGDEPYGYTF
clone size: many
V gene: TRBV6-4
J gene: TRBJ1-2
D gene: .

CDR3 DNA: TGCAGCGCTCCAGAGGGCACTGAAGCTTTCTTT
CDR3 protein: CSAPEGTEAFF
clone size: .
V gene: TRBV29-1
J gene: TRBJ1-1
D gene: .

CDR3 DNA: TGTGCCAGCAGCGGGCCTTCCTTCTTCTACGAGCAGTACTTC
CDR3 protein: CASSGPSFFYEQYF
clone size: .
V gene: TRBV28
J gene: TRBJ2-7
D gene: .

CDR3 DNA: TGTGCAAGTCGCTACGAGACAGATAGGGCCTATGGCTACACCTTC
CDR3 protein: CASRYETDRAYGYTF
clone size: many
V gene: TRBV12-2
J gene: TRBJ1-2
D gene: .

CDR3 DNA: TGCAGTGCTCCGGGGAGGAGCCCCACAGATACGCAGTATTTT
CDR3 protein: CSAPGRSPTDTQYF
clone size: few
V gene: TRBV20-1
J gene: TRBJ2-3
D gene: .

CDR3 DNA: TGCAGTGCTGGGGATCTAGCCAAAAACATTCAGTACTTC
CDR3 protein: CSAGDLAKNIQYF
clone size: .
V gene: TRBV20-1
J gene: TRBJ2-4
D gene: .